Given below is one T cell receptor (beta chain) in context. The antigen remains undetermined. Within the sample, other DNA sequences also encode this same CDR3. This sample stems from a study of T cell responses to AZD1222 COVID-19 vaccine. Study-wide points: Repertoires were obtained solely post-peak T cell response. Only a handful of AZD1222 recipients, roughly 6 in all, had baseline seropositivity.

Method: immunoSEQ multiplex PCR; TCRdb's copy keeps in-frame clones and lacks some. The sample shows about 180,000 clones, approximately 88% of them seen only once. This CDR3 has 19 amino acids. The J segment lost 4 bases and the V segment lost 3 bases, leaving 19 bases of the junction unmatched. Per germline, CDR1 LGHDT and CDR2 YNNKEL (reference sequence). The sequence came from an adult in good health. The V call is TRBV3-1 (or the pseudogene TRBV3-2), the J call TRBJ1-2; 8 positions match TRBD1. Sample: peripheral blood, taken on day 0 of AZD1222 vaccination. The CDR3 coding sequence is TGTGCCAGCAGCCAGGACCCAGGGGGCGGGTGGCCCGGGGGCTATGGCTACACCTTC. It translates to CASSQDPGGGWPGGYGYTF.